What follows are 14 T cell receptor beta chains derived from one specimen sequenced in a study of blood T cell repertoires in COVID-19. Sequencing used immunoSEQ multiplex PCR; TCRdb keeps in-frame clones, though not all of them. The sample carries about 75,000 clones, around 90% recorded once. Material for sequencing was peripheral blood. These TCRs come from a human donor in a cohort sampled during active COVID-19.

The rearrangement joins TRBV12-3 or TRBV12-4 to TRBJ1-1; D not resolved. The V and J ends lost 8 bases and 0 bases respectively, with 10 bases between them. CDR3 length equals 13 residues. CDR3 protein: CASVLDLNTEAFF. The DNA of the CDR3 is TGTGCCAGCGTATTGGACTTGAACACTGAAGCTTTCTTT.

The V and J genes are TRBV19 and TRBJ1-3; TRBD1 matches 11 bases. After removal of 6 bases from V and 3 bases from J, the junction contained 7 bases not matched to a gene. Germline V gene lookup returns CDR1 LNHDA and CDR2 SQIVND (reference sequence). The CDR3 consists of 16 residues. The CDR3 region has the DNA TGTGCCAGTAGAGATCGGACAGGGGGCGGTGGAAACACCATATATTTT. This sequence encodes CASRDRTGGGGNTIYF.

The chain is built from TRBV10-2 and TRBJ1-2; D is undetermined. CDR3 length: 13 residues. In germline, CDR1 is WSHSY, CDR2 SAAADI. V was shortened by 5 bases and J by 7 bases, with 14 bases between the two germline ends. CDR3 protein: CASSPSGEAGYTF. CDR3 bases: TGCGCCAGCAGTCCCTCCGGGGAAGCTGGCTACACCTTC.

V is TRBV5-1 and J is TRBJ2-7; a weak D match, TRBD1 (6 bases). Germline values: CDR1 SGHRS, CDR2 YFSETQ. Trimming pared 0 bases from V and 7 bases from J, leaving 11 bases between. The CDR3 spans 13 residues. The CDR3 DNA is TGCGCCAGCAGCTTGGGGTACAGGGAGGAGCAGTACTTC. It translates to CASSLGYREEQYF.

The chain recombines TRBV19 with TRBJ2-1, with 8 positions matching TRBD1. Germline-derived CDR1 and CDR2 are LNHDA and SQIVND (reference sequence). V gave up 5 bases and J gave up 3 bases; unmatched junction bases: 6. The CDR3 length is 15 residues. The CDR3 region is CASSSSGQVYNEQFF. The CDR3 DNA reads TGTGCCAGTAGTTCCTCGGGACAGGTCTACAATGAGCAGTTCTTC.

This chain uses TRBV28 with TRBJ2-1; tentative D call: TRBD2 (7 bases). The germline V gene has CDR1 MDHEN and CDR2 SYDVKM. The CDR3 runs to 15 residues. V shed 4 bases and J shed 2 bases, with 12 bases lying between them. The CDR3 DNA sequence: TGTGCCAGCAGTTCTGGAGGGGGGGCCTACAATGAGCAGTTCTTC. Amino acid sequence: CASSSGGGAYNEQFF. Using reference TRBV28 and TRBJ2-1 for the parts outside the CDR3, the full variable domain is DVKVTQSSRYLVKRTGEKVFLECVQDMDHENMFWYRQDPGLGLRLIYFSYDVKMKEKGDIPEGYSVSREKKERFSLILESASTNQTSMYLCASSSGGGAYNEQFFGPGTRLTVL.

Comments on this clone: The junction differs from germline at one of its ends, possibly a read error. The chain is built from TRBV3-1 (or the pseudogene TRBV3-2) and TRBJ1-3, with a weak D call TRBD1 (5 bases). Germline-derived CDR1 and CDR2 are LGHDT and YNNKEL (reference sequence). This CDR3 comprises 16 residues. CDR3 DNA sequence: TGTGCCAGCAGCCAAAACCGCGGGACGCCTGGAAACCCCATATATTTT. Its protein is CASSQNRGTPGNPIYF.

V and J are TRBV11-2 and TRBJ2-7, with 9 positions matching TRBD2. Germline V gene lookup returns CDR1 SGHAT and CDR2 FQNNGV. The CDR3 is made up of 17 amino acids. Germline trimming cut 5 bases from V and 2 bases from J; bases unmatched to any gene: 13. CDR3: CASSRKVLAGITYEQYF. DNA for the CDR3: TGTGCCAGCAGCCGGAAGGTCCTAGCGGGGATCACCTACGAGCAGTACTTC.

The chain uses TRBV28 and TRBJ1-2, with D possibly matching TRBD1 (5 bases). Per germline, CDR1 MDHEN and CDR2 SYDVKM. The CDR3 extends over 14 amino acids. Trimming removed 4 bases from V and 6 bases from J, with 15 bases in between. For the CDR3, the DNA is TGTGCCAGCAGTTCAGACGGACGGGGGGATGGCTACACCTTC. Translation gives CASSSDGRGDGYTF.

This clone appeared a single time. The J gene is TRBJ1-2, the V gene TRBV27; the match to TRBD1 covers 9 bases. Looked up from germline, CDR1 is MNHEY and CDR2 is SMNVEV (reference sequence). V lost 4 bases, J lost 3 bases, and 12 bases stayed unmatched. This CDR3 region has 17 residues. CDR3 bases: TGTGCCAGCAGTTCGTCCCGGGACAGGGATAGATACTATGGCTACACCTTC. Translation: CASSSSRDRDRYYGYTF.

V usage is TRBV19 and J usage is TRBJ1-5, with 8 bases identical to TRBD1. V shed 10 bases and J 0 bases; nucleotides not matched to a gene: 8. The CDR3 has 15 residues. CDR1 and CDR2 from the germline V gene are LNHDA and SQIVND (reference sequence). The CDR3 DNA reads TGTGCCACTGGACAGGGCTTATATAGCAATCAGCCCCAGCATTTT. Encoded protein: CATGQGLYSNQPQHF.

This chain uses TRBV2 with TRBJ1-2; TRBD1 agrees at 7 bases. The ends lost 1 base at V and 7 bases at J; junction bases unmatched: 6. Germline assignment: CDR1 SNHLY and CDR2 FYNNEI. The CDR3 sequence is 14 residues long. CDR3 DNA sequence: TGTGCCAGCAGTGAAGTGACAGGGATCTCTGGCTACACCTTC. This gives the protein CASSEVTGISGYTF.

This clone appeared a single time. The gene calls are TRBV5-8 and TRBJ1-2, with a tentative D call TRBD1 (5 bases). The germline V and J ends were trimmed by 2 bases and 6 bases, with 11 bases remaining between them. From germline, CDR1 is SGHTS and CDR2 YDEGEE. The CDR3 runs 13 residues. The CDR3 sequence: CASSLEGVDGYTF. In DNA form, the CDR3 reads TGTGCCAGCAGCTTAGAAGGGGTCGATGGCTACACCTTC.

This chain connects TRBV30 to TRBJ1-2; 10 nucleotides align to TRBD1. This CDR3 comprises 16 residues. CDR1 GTSNPN and CDR2 SVGIG come from the germline V gene (reference sequence). V shed 0 bases, J shed 8 bases, and the junction held 12 bases outside the gene matches. CDR3 protein: CAWSVSGAGTGVGYTF. The DNA of the CDR3 is TGTGCCTGGAGTGTATCGGGCGCGGGGACAGGGGTAGGCTACACCTTC.